This TCR beta chain was identified during a study of blood T cell repertoires in COVID-19. On the study more broadly: Both acute and convalescent COVID-19 samples were obtained from the United States, Italy and Spain.

Assay used: immunoSEQ multiplex PCR; TCRdb lists only in-frame clones, some missing. Of fewer than 150,000 clones listed, about 83% were seen once; the top ten hold 3.5% to 5.5%. This clone was seen a handful of times. V was pared by 5 bases and J by 4 bases, with 13 bases of the junction left unmatched. This CDR3 is 17 amino acids long. Germline assignment: CDR1 SGHTA and CDR2 FQGNSA. This clonotype originated in a woman in her thirties or forties with acute or convalescent COVID-19. The chain has TRBV7-2 and TRBJ1-2; 10 nucleotides agree with TRBD1. Specimen: peripheral blood. The CDR3 sequence: CASSPGDRGHPSYGYTF. In DNA form, the CDR3 reads TGTGCCAGCAGCCCAGGGGACAGGGGCCATCCGTCCTATGGCTACACCTTC. The full variable domain, its missing parts supplied by reference TRBV7-2 and TRBJ1-2, is GAGVSQSPSNKVTEKGKDVELRCDPISGHTALYWYRQSLGQGLEFLIYFQGNSAPDKSGLPSDRFSAERTGGSVSTLTIQRTQQEDSAVYLCASSPGDRGHPSYGYTFGSGTRLTVV.